One and the same sample provided the 5 T cell receptor beta chains below, sequenced in a study of CD8+ T cells in alopecia areata. Treatment: oral pan-JAK inhibitor, 5-10 mg twice daily. RNA was isolated and reverse transcribed to cDNA, the sequencing template. Produced via immunoSEQ multiplex PCR; TCRdb's table is partial and in-frame only. This table has around 100,000 clones, under 60% appearing once. The sample here was CD8+ T cells sorted from blood, taken at week 24, from a patient treated with tofacitinib. The receptors come from a human donor with alopecia areata.

The gene calls are TRBV7-9 and TRBJ2-1; D is undetermined. The CDR3 has 13 residues. Germline V gene sequence: CDR1 SEHNR, CDR2 FQNEAQ (reference sequence). The germline V and J ends were trimmed by 4 bases and 5 bases, with 9 bases remaining between them. The CDR3, as DNA: TGTGCCAGCAGCTACCAGACCGACAATGAGCAGTTCTTC. Amino acids: CASSYQTDNEQFF.

This chain joins TRBV10-3 and TRBJ2-1; the match to TRBD1 covers 10 bases. Looked up from germline, CDR1 is ENHRY and CDR2 is SYGVKD. The CDR3 extends over 15 amino acids. J lost 8 bases, V lost 3 bases, and 7 bases had no gene match. DNA of the CDR3: TGTGCCATCAGTGACAGACAGGGGGCTTGGGATGAGCAGTTCTTC. The encoded protein is CAISDRQGAWDEQFF.

There are a few counts of this clone. This chain uses TRBV18 with TRBJ1-2; unclear D gene. Germline CDR1 reads KGHSH; CDR2 reads LQKENI. The CDR3 is 15 amino acids. Trimming took off 3 bases at V and 0 bases at J, with 11 bases between the two ends. CDR3 region: CASSPQDGANYGYTF. In DNA form, the CDR3 reads TGTGCCAGCTCACCGCAAGACGGGGCTAACTATGGCTACACCTTC.

This clone has only one observation. The chain is built from TRBV9 and TRBJ1-2, with 11 positions matching TRBD1. CDR1 and CDR2 (germline): SGDLS, YYNGEE. The CDR3 consists of 14 residues. The ends lost 3 bases at V and 7 bases at J; junction bases unmatched: 5. The CDR3 DNA reads TGTGCCAGCAGCGCCGGACAGGGGGCGCTTGGCTACACCTTC. This gives the protein CASSAGQGALGYTF.

V is TRBV12-5 and J is TRBJ1-1; D is perhaps TRBD1 (5 bases). CDR1 and CDR2 from the germline V gene are LGHNT and FRNRAP. V shed 0 bases and J shed 2 bases, with 7 bases lying between them. The CDR3 runs 14 residues. The CDR3 bases are TGTGCTAGTGGTTTGGTAGGGACTAACACTGAAGCTTTCTTT. It translates to CASGLVGTNTEAFF.